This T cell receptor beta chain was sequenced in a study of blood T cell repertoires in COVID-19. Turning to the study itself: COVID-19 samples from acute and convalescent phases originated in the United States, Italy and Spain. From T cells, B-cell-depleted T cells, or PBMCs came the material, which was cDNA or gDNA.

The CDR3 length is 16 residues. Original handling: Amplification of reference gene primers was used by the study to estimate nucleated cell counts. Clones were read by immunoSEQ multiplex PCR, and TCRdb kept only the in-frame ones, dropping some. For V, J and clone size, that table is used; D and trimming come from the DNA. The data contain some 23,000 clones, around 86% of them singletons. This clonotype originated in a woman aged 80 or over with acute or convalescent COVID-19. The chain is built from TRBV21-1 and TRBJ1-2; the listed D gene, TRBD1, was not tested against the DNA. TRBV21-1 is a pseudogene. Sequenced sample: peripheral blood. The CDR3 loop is CASSTNPGPAHYGYTF. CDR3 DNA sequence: TGTGCCAGCAGCACCAACCCAGGGCCAGCGCACTATGGCTACACCTTC.